The source of this T cell receptor beta chain is a study of blood T cell repertoires in COVID-19. Germline V gene sequence: CDR1 SGHTA, CDR2 FQGNSA. This CDR3 spans 14 amino acids. With 1 base removed from V and 2 bases from J, the gap between germline ends came to 9 bases. Here immunoSEQ multiplex PCR was the method, and the copy in TCRdb shows in-frame clones only, minus some. In the table there are around 300,000 clones, 85% of which are singletons. What was sequenced was peripheral blood. The sequence derives from a human donor in a cohort sampled during active COVID-19. This chain connects TRBV7-2 to TRBJ2-7; D is undetermined. The CDR3 sequence is CASSLGYLTYEQYF. CDR3 sequence (DNA): TGTGCCAGCAGCTTAGGCTACCTCACCTACGAGCAGTACTTC.